This entry lists 27 T cell receptor beta chains sequenced from one sample in a study of beta chain features in type 1 diabetes. Expressed TCRB transcripts got sequenced, as all isolated RNA was reverse transcribed. Some clones are missing from TCRdb's copy, which holds only in-frame ones; the method was immunoSEQ multiplex PCR. The table records 640,000 or so clones, over 12% of them present only once. The antigens for these receptors are not known. Regarding the study as a whole: When Type 1 diabetes patients were examined, their TCRB CDR3s proved moderately but significantly shorter in all four CD4+ subsets.

The sample comprised naive CD4+ T cells from blood. These receptors were obtained from a man younger than 35 with type 1 diabetes.

V is TRBV28 and J is TRBJ2-7, with 9 bases aligning to TRBD1. This CDR3 contains 14 residues. V was pared by 7 bases and J by 9 bases, with 13 bases of the junction left unmatched. CDR1 and CDR2 from the germline V gene are MDHEN and SYDVKM. CDR3 loop: CASTLGQGGFVQYF. As DNA, the CDR3 is TGTGCCAGCACTCTGGGACAGGGAGGGTTTGTGCAGTACTTC.

A few counts support this clone. The chain recombines TRBV15 with TRBJ1-6; D perhaps matches TRBD1 (5 bases). CDR1 is LNHNV, CDR2 YYDKDF, per germline (reference sequence). This CDR3 region has 12 residues. Deletions cut 1 base from V and 14 bases from J, with 9 bases between. CDR3 region: CATSRALDTLHF. In DNA form, the CDR3 reads TGTGCCACCAGCAGAGCCCTGGACACCCTCCACTTT.

In its sample, this clone was seen a few times. J is TRBJ1-1 and V is TRBV4-1; the match to TRBD1 covers 9 bases. V was clipped by 7 bases and J by 7 bases; unmatched bases: 10. The CDR3 spans 14 residues. Per germline, CDR1 MGHRA and CDR2 YSYEKL. CDR3 nucleotide sequence: TGCGCCAGCACCAATGGACAGGGGCCGGGTGAAGCTTTCTTT. Its protein product is CASTNGQGPGEAFF.

This chain links TRBV30 with TRBJ2-5; 8 nucleotides match TRBD2. J lost 1 base, V lost 0 bases, and 7 bases had no gene match. This CDR3 spans 16 amino acids. Germline loops: CDR1 GTSNPN, CDR2 SVGIG (reference sequence). The CDR3 DNA sequence: TGTGCCTGGAGTGTACGACGGGGGGGGGCCCAAGAGACCCAGTACTTC. It translates to CAWSVRRGGAQETQYF.

This clone has a handful of counts. The chain recombines TRBV11-2 with TRBJ1-1, with TRBD1 as a possible D gene (6 bases). Trimming cost V 3 bases and J 1 base, with 9 bases left between them. CDR1 and CDR2 (germline): SGHAT, FQNNGV. The CDR3 consists of 14 residues. CDR3 sequence (DNA): TGTGCCAGCAGCTTGAAGGGGGAGAACACTGAAGCTTTCTTT. It is translated as CASSLKGENTEAFF.

This clone appeared a few times. The chain uses TRBV2 and TRBJ2-3; either TRBD1 or TRBD2 may fit D (5 bases each). Deletions cut 8 bases from V and 4 bases from J, with 16 bases between. Looked up from germline, CDR1 is SNHLY and CDR2 is FYNNEI. The CDR3 loop spans 14 amino acids. The DNA for the CDR3 is TGTGCCAGCGGCTCCGAGGGGATCGCAGATACGCAGTATTTT. It specifies CASGSEGIADTQYF.

This clone was detected only a few times. The genes are TRBV7-2 and TRBJ1-5; TRBD1 is a possible D gene (5 bases). This CDR3 spans 14 amino acids. Trimming took 4 bases from V and 7 from J, leaving 14 bases between them. From germline, CDR1 is SGHTA and CDR2 FQGNSA. The CDR3 DNA reads TGTGCCAGCAGCTCCGGGTTTCCAGGGCAGCCCCAGCATTTT. Protein sequence: CASSSGFPGQPQHF.

This clone appeared a few times. V and J are TRBV11-2 and TRBJ2-1; 10 bases fit TRBD2. This CDR3 has 19 amino acids. Germline V lookup: CDR1 SGHAT, CDR2 FQNNGV. J was trimmed by 6 bases and V by 4 bases; bases with no gene match: 18. The CDR3 spells CASSSAALGLARRSNEQFF. DNA of the CDR3: TGTGCCAGCAGCTCCGCAGCCCTGGGACTAGCGCGACGATCCAATGAGCAGTTCTTC. Complete variable domain (other parts from reference TRBV11-2 and TRBJ2-1): EAGVAQSPRYKIIEKRQSVAFWCNPISGHATLYWYQQILGQGPKLLIQFQNNGVVDDSQLPKDRFSAERLKGVDSTLKIQPAKLEDSAVYLCASSSAALGLARRSNEQFFGPGTRLTVL.

This clone came up a few times. The genes are TRBV7-2 and TRBJ2-5, with 8 bases matching TRBD2. The CDR3 consists of 14 residues. Trimming cost V 2 bases and J 4 bases; bases outside gene matches: 3. Germline V lookup: CDR1 SGHTA, CDR2 FQGNSA. The DNA of the CDR3 is TGTGCCAGCAGCTTAAGCGGGGGCCGAGAGACCCAGTACTTC. Protein sequence: CASSLSGGRETQYF. Supplemented by reference TRBV7-2 and TRBJ2-5, the full variable domain reads GAGVSQSPSNKVTEKGKDVELRCDPISGHTALYWYRQSLGQGLEFLIYFQGNSAPDKSGLPSDRFSAERTGGSVSTLTIQRTQQEDSAVYLCASSLSGGRETQYFGPGTRLLVL.

V gene TRBV10-3 combines with J gene TRBJ2-1; TRBD2 aligns across 14 bases. V lost 3 bases, J lost 4 bases, and 11 bases stayed unmatched. In germline, CDR1 is ENHRY, CDR2 SYGVKD. The CDR3 covers 19 residues. Here the CDR3 reads CAISDQGTSGSGVYNEQFF. The CDR3 DNA reads TGTGCCATCAGTGACCAAGGGACTAGCGGGAGCGGGGTGTACAATGAGCAGTTCTTC.

This clone was seen a few times. The chain links TRBV30 to TRBJ1-4, with D unresolved. This CDR3 has 12 amino acids. Trimming took 7 bases from V and 5 from J, leaving 11 bases between them. Per germline, CDR1 GTSNPN and CDR2 SVGIG (reference sequence). This CDR3 is CASRLINEKLFF. The CDR3 DNA reads as TGTGCCTCACGATTAATCAATGAAAAACTGTTTTTT.

This clone has more than one count but fewer than ten. This sample includes further DNA sequences coding for the same CDR3. The chain carries TRBV30 and TRBJ1-2, with a weak D call TRBD1 (6 bases). V gave up 4 bases and J gave up 1 base, with 7 bases separating them. The CDR3 loop spans 12 amino acids. Germline V gene lookup returns CDR1 GTSNPN and CDR2 SVGIG (reference sequence). DNA of the CDR3: TGTGCCTGGAACAGGGTTAACTATGGCTACACCTTC. Translating gives CAWNRVNYGYTF.

The J gene is TRBJ1-1, the V gene TRBV7-2; D is unresolved. The CDR3 sequence is 14 residues long. The V and J ends lost 6 bases and 0 bases respectively, with 11 bases between them. Germline assignment: CDR1 SGHTA and CDR2 FQGNSA. The CDR3 here is CASRRQAMNTEAFF. CDR3 DNA: TGTGCCAGCAGGCGGCAGGCAATGAACACTGAAGCTTTCTTT.

The J gene is TRBJ2-1, the V gene TRBV7-9, with D perhaps given as TRBD1 or TRBD2 (5 bases each). Germline V gene sequence: CDR1 SEHNR, CDR2 FQNEAQ (reference sequence). This CDR3 comprises 15 residues. The ends were cut back, 5 bases at V and 0 bases at J, with 11 bases in the middle. CDR3 DNA: TGTGCCAGCAGCCCTCCTGGGACCTCCTACAATGAGCAGTTCTTC. It translates to CASSPPGTSYNEQFF.

The rearrangement uses TRBV15 and TRBJ1-5, with D uncertain. Trimming removed 0 bases at V and 7 bases at J, with 4 bases between. The length of the CDR3 is 12 residues. Per germline, CDR1 LNHNV and CDR2 YYDKDF (reference sequence). CDR3 in amino acids: CATSRDEQPQHF. CDR3 nucleotide sequence: TGTGCCACCAGCAGAGATGAACAGCCCCAGCATTTT.

The chain couples TRBV10-3 to TRBJ2-7; D gene ambiguous. From germline, CDR1 is ENHRY and CDR2 SYGVKD. The CDR3 loop spans 13 amino acids. Trimming left V 2 bases short and J 0 bases short, with 5 bases between. The CDR3, as DNA: TGTGCCATCAGTGAGGCTAGCTCCTACGAGCAGTACTTC. Protein sequence: CAISEASSYEQYF.

This clone was observed a handful of times. The rearrangement joins TRBV28 to TRBJ2-3; 10 bases match TRBD2. The CDR3 is made up of 18 amino acids. Per the germline V gene, CDR1 is MDHEN and CDR2 is SYDVKM. The ends lost 3 bases at V and 1 base at J; junction bases unmatched: 10. The chain's CDR3 is CASSFRSSGGWGTDTQYF. CDR3 bases: TGTGCCAGCAGTTTCAGGTCTAGCGGGGGATGGGGCACAGATACGCAGTATTTT.

The chain employs TRBV7-9 and TRBJ2-7, with 8 bases aligning to TRBD1. CDR1 and CDR2 from the germline V gene are SEHNR and FQNEAQ (reference sequence). The junction had 5 bases not matched to a gene; V was cut back by 2 bases and J by 5 bases. The CDR3 covers 14 residues. CDR3 sequence: CASSLRTGIHEQYF. The CDR3 DNA reads as TGTGCCAGCAGCTTACGGACAGGGATCCACGAGCAGTACTTC.

The chain has TRBV30 and TRBJ2-7; D unresolved. V was trimmed by 5 bases and J by 6 bases, leaving 14 bases between them. Germline V gives CDR1 GTSNPN, CDR2 SVGIG (reference sequence). The CDR3 has 12 amino acids. The CDR3 protein is CAWSGRRSEQYF. For the CDR3, the DNA is TGTGCCTGGTCCGGGCGAAGGTCCGAGCAGTACTTC.

A note on this clone: Distinct nucleotide sequences in the sample also encode this CDR3. This rearrangement joins TRBV7-9 to TRBJ2-1; D is ambiguous. This CDR3 contains 12 residues. V dropped 1 base and J dropped 7 bases, with 5 bases sitting between them. Germline CDR1 is SEHNR and CDR2 is FQNEAQ (reference sequence). The CDR3 protein is CASSLEGNEQFF. The DNA of the CDR3 is TGTGCCAGCAGCTTAGAGGGAAATGAGCAGTTCTTC.

This chain joins TRBV15 and TRBJ2-1; 8 nucleotides line up with TRBD1. J gave up 0 bases and V 7 bases, and 5 bases lay outside the gene matches. CDR1 is LNHNV, CDR2 YYDKDF, per germline (reference sequence). The CDR3 has 15 amino acids. The CDR3 reads CATKIGQGSYNEQFF. In nucleotides, the CDR3 is TGTGCCACCAAGATCGGACAGGGCTCCTACAATGAGCAGTTCTTC. The full variable domain, completed using reference TRBV15 and TRBJ2-1, is DAMVIQNPRYQVTQFGKPVTLSCSQTLNHNVMYWYQQKSSQAPKLLFHYYDKDFNNEADTPDNFQSRRPNTSFCFLDIRSPGLGDTAMYLCATKIGQGSYNEQFFGPGTRLTVL.

The chain recombines TRBV13 with TRBJ2-7, with D perhaps TRBD2 (6 bases). V was trimmed by 3 bases and J by 2 bases, leaving 14 bases between them. Germline CDR1 is PRHDT and CDR2 is FYEKMQ (reference sequence). This CDR3 is 15 amino acids long. The CDR3 loop reads CASSFSRAGPYEQYF. In DNA form, the CDR3 reads TGTGCCAGCAGCTTTTCCCGGGCGGGACCCTACGAGCAGTACTTC.

The chain couples TRBV7-2 to TRBJ2-5; TRBD2 matches 7 bases. The CDR3 is 14 residues long. Looked up from germline, CDR1 is SGHTA and CDR2 is FQGNSA. With 3 bases clipped from V and 7 bases from J, the junction kept 8 bases outside the gene matches. CDR3: CASSLLGERGTQYF. The DNA for the CDR3 is TGTGCCAGCAGCTTGTTAGGGGAGCGGGGGACCCAGTACTTC.

V and J are TRBV5-1 and TRBJ2-7; 11 nucleotides match TRBD2. Germline values: CDR1 SGHRS, CDR2 YFSETQ. With V trimmed by 4 bases and J by 2 bases, 8 bases remained unmatched. The CDR3 consists of 16 residues. CDR3 nucleotide sequence: TGCGCCAGCAGCATCATCACTAGCGGGAGTGCCTACGAGCAGTACTTC. This gives the protein CASSIITSGSAYEQYF.

This clone has a handful of counts. This chain joins TRBV20-1 and TRBJ2-7; unclear D gene. The V end lost 3 bases, the J end lost 3 bases, and 6 bases lay between the germline ends. Looked up from germline, CDR1 is DFQATT and CDR2 is SNEGSKA (reference sequence). This CDR3 contains 11 residues. CDR3 residues: CSASLVYEQYF. DNA for the CDR3: TGCAGTGCTAGTCTAGTCTACGAGCAGTACTTC.

This clone was counted only a few times. The chain employs TRBV18 and TRBJ1-1; no clear D. The CDR3 totals 14 residues. V shed 5 bases and J shed 0 bases, with 10 bases lying between them. Germline V gene sequence: CDR1 KGHSH, CDR2 LQKENI. The CDR3 here is CASSSGRMNTEAFF. CDR3 in DNA: TGTGCCAGCTCATCTGGACGGATGAACACTGAAGCTTTCTTT.

In this sample, this clone turned up a few times. CDR3 sequence: CASRVQEYNEQFF. The CDR3 nucleotides are TGTGCCAGCAGGGTACAGGAGTACAATGAGCAGTTCTTC. This chain connects TRBV7-9 to TRBJ2-1; possible D gene TRBD1, 5 bases. Germline V gene sequence: CDR1 SEHNR, CDR2 FQNEAQ (reference sequence). Trimming removed 6 bases from V and 4 bases from J, with 10 bases in between. CDR3 length: 13 amino acids.